The 16 T cell receptor beta chains below come from one sample, sequenced in a study of technical replicates of blood from a few donors. Using immunoSEQ multiplex PCR, the repertoire was profiled, and TCRdb retains in-frame clones only, with some absent. The sample holds under 85,000 clones; around 97% are singletons and the top ten take 0.15% to 0.2%. The material sequenced was T cells isolated from PBMCs. The receptors come from a human donor in good health.

J is TRBJ1-1 and V is TRBV7-9; D possibly corresponds to TRBD1 (5 bases). Trimming left V 5 bases short and J 5 bases short, with 9 bases between. Germline CDR1 SEHNR, CDR2 FQNEAQ (reference sequence). There are 12 residues in the CDR3. DNA of the CDR3: TGTGCCAGCAGCCGTGGGGGGACTGAAGCTTTCTTT. It yields the protein CASSRGGTEAFF.

The rearrangement uses TRBV18 and TRBJ1-1; possibly TRBD1 for D (6 bases). Deletions cut 6 bases from V and 0 bases from J, with 17 bases between. Germline V gene data show CDR1 as KGHSH and CDR2 as LQKENI. The CDR3 consists of 16 residues. The CDR3 DNA reads TGTGCCAGCTCGCCTACCCCGGGACATATGAACACTGAAGCTTTCTTT. Protein product: CASSPTPGHMNTEAFF. Complete variable domain (other parts from reference TRBV18 and TRBJ1-1): NAGVMQNPRHLVRRRGQEARLRCSPMKGHSHVYWYRQLPEEGLKFMVYLQKENIIDESGMPKERFSAEFPKEGPSILRIQQVVRGDSAAYFCASSPTPGHMNTEAFFGQGTRLTVV.

This chain links TRBV18 with TRBJ2-2, with 8 positions matching TRBD1. The CDR3 has 16 residues. J lost 4 bases, V lost 2 bases, and 6 bases had no gene match. The germline CDR1 and CDR2 sequences are KGHSH and LQKENI. CDR3 DNA: TGTGCCAGCTCACCATTGGACAGGGCTAGCACCGGGGAGCTGTTTTTT. Protein product: CASSPLDRASTGELFF. The full variable domain, completed using reference TRBV18 and TRBJ2-2, is NAGVMQNPRHLVRRRGQEARLRCSPMKGHSHVYWYRQLPEEGLKFMVYLQKENIIDESGMPKERFSAEFPKEGPSILRIQQVVRGDSAAYFCASSPLDRASTGELFFGEGSRLTVL.

The J gene is TRBJ1-1, the V gene TRBV6-5; D call uncertain. In germline, CDR1 is MNHEY, CDR2 SVGAGI. The germline V and J ends were trimmed by 1 base and 7 bases, with 10 bases remaining between them. CDR3 length: 13 amino acids. CDR3 region: CASSYFGGDEAFF. The CDR3 nucleotides are TGTGCCAGCAGTTACTTCGGCGGGGATGAAGCTTTCTTT.

The chain couples TRBV10-3 to TRBJ1-1, with TRBD1 matching 7 bases. CDR3 size: 14 residues. Looked up from germline, CDR1 is ENHRY and CDR2 is SYGVKD. V lost 10 bases, J lost 0 bases, and 8 bases stayed unmatched. The CDR3 DNA reads TGTGCCACCACCCGACAGGGAATGAACACTGAAGCTTTCTTT. It translates to CATTRQGMNTEAFF.

The chain combines TRBV5-1 with TRBJ2-2, with 13 bases fitting TRBD2. V shed 3 bases, J shed 6 bases, and the junction held 5 bases outside the gene matches. Germline values: CDR1 SGHRS, CDR2 YFSETQ. This CDR3 comprises 16 residues. In nucleotides, the CDR3 is TGCGCCAGCAGCTCTTGGACTAGCGGGGGATCCGGGGAGCTGTTTTTT. Translated, it gives CASSSWTSGGSGELFF.

The chain combines TRBV11-3 with TRBJ2-5, with 7 bases identical to TRBD2. The length of the CDR3 is 15 residues. Germline CDR1 and CDR2: SGHNT and YENEEA. The V gene end was trimmed by 5 bases and the J gene end by 5 bases; junction bases not matched to a gene: 11. CDR3 DNA sequence: TGTGCCAGCAGCCCCCTGGGGGGGGACGAGGAGACCCAGTACTTC. It translates to CASSPLGGDEETQYF.

The rearrangement joins TRBV28 to TRBJ1-5, with D unclear. The CDR3 has 14 residues. V lost 3 bases and J 7 bases, leaving 13 bases between the germline ends. CDR1 and CDR2 from the germline V gene are MDHEN and SYDVKM. The chain's CDR3 is CASSLVQNSQPQHF. The CDR3 DNA reads as TGTGCCAGCAGTTTGGTACAGAATTCACAGCCCCAGCATTTT.

The CDR3 region is CASSIDRTSGTNEQFF. The DNA for the CDR3 is TGTGCCAGTAGTATAGATCGGACTAGCGGGACCAATGAGCAGTTCTTC. This chain uses TRBV19 with TRBJ2-1; 12 bases fit TRBD2. The CDR3 runs 16 residues. The germline V gene encodes CDR1 LNHDA and CDR2 SQIVND (reference sequence). Germline trimming cut 0 bases from V and 6 bases from J; bases unmatched to any gene: 3. Full variable domain (outside the CDR3, taken from reference TRBV19 and TRBJ2-1): DGGITQSPKYLFRKEGQNVTLSCEQNLNHDAMYWYRQDPGQGLRLIYYSQIVNDFQKGDIAEGYSVSREKKESFPLTVTSAQKNPTAFYLCASSIDRTSGTNEQFFGPGTRLTVL.

The genes are TRBV4-2 and TRBJ2-3; possibly TRBD2 for D (5 bases). Germline V gene sequence: CDR1 LGHNA, CDR2 YNFKEQ. The CDR3 is 16 residues long. V lost 0 bases and J 3 bases, leaving 13 bases between the germline ends. DNA for the CDR3: TGTGCCAGCAGCCAAGATCTGAGCGGTGGGACAGATACGCAGTATTTT. Its protein is CASSQDLSGGTDTQYF.

This chain links TRBV6-6 with TRBJ2-1; 14 positions agree with TRBD2. CDR1 is MNHNY, CDR2 SVGAGI, per germline (reference sequence). The CDR3 extends over 15 amino acids. The ends lost 6 bases at V and 6 bases at J; junction bases unmatched: 4. The DNA of the CDR3 is TGTGCCAGCAGGCAGGGACTAGCGGGGGTCAATGAGCAGTTCTTC. It codes for CASRQGLAGVNEQFF.

The chain couples TRBV30 to TRBJ1-6, with a tentative D call TRBD1 (5 bases). CDR1 is GTSNPN, CDR2 SVGIG, per germline (reference sequence). Trimming stripped 3 bases from V and 5 bases from J, with 11 bases between. The CDR3 loop spans 14 amino acids. CDR3 sequence reads: CAWRGPADNSPLHF. CDR3 sequence (DNA): TGTGCCTGGAGGGGGCCAGCAGATAATTCACCCCTCCACTTT. The whole variable domain, remainder taken from reference TRBV30 and TRBJ1-6, is SQTIHQWPATLVQPVGSPLSLECTVEGTSNPNLYWYRQAAGRGLQLLFYSVGIGQISSEVPQNLSASRPQDRQFILSSKKLLLSDSGFYLCAWRGPADNSPLHFGNGTRLTVT.

The chain is built from TRBV11-3 and TRBJ2-7; 14 bases are a match to TRBD2. The last part of the DNA fits TRBJ2-5 better; the J call may be wrong. Looked up from germline, CDR1 is SGHNT and CDR2 is YENEEA. The CDR3 loop spans 15 amino acids. In DNA, the CDR3 is TGTGCCAGCAGCTTAGATGGGACTAGCGGGAGGACCCAGTACTTC. Its protein product is CASSLDGTSGRTQYF.

This chain joins TRBV15 and TRBJ1-1; D possibly corresponds to TRBD1 (6 bases). The V and J ends lost 4 bases and 4 bases respectively, with 13 bases between them. The germline V gene has CDR1 LNHNV and CDR2 YYDKDF (reference sequence). The CDR3 covers 14 residues. Here the CDR3 DNA reads TGTGCCACCAGCAACAGGGTTGGGAGCACTGAAGCTTTCTTT. It encodes CATSNRVGSTEAFF.

This chain links TRBV19 with TRBJ2-5, with 8 bases aligning to TRBD2. This CDR3 spans 15 amino acids. In germline, CDR1 is LNHDA, CDR2 SQIVND (reference sequence). The junction had 10 bases not matched to a gene; V was cut back by 6 bases and J by 4 bases. CDR3 in amino acids: CASREHWTSIETQYF. The CDR3 bases are TGTGCCAGTAGGGAACATTGGACTAGCATAGAGACCCAGTACTTC.

The CDR3 nucleotides are TGTGCCAGCAGTCCCGGACCGGCTTGGGAGGGAACTAATGAAAAACTGTTTTTT. Translation: CASSPGPAWEGTNEKLFF. The chain is built from TRBV5-4 and TRBJ1-4, with D unclear. Trimming shortened V by 5 bases and J by 1 base, and 21 bases separated the two germline ends. There are 18 residues in the CDR3. CDR1 and CDR2 (germline): SGHNT, YYREEE (reference sequence).